This record looks at one T cell receptor beta chain sequence and its context. Its specificity is unknown. The CDR3 spans 12 residues. Deletions cut 6 bases from V and 2 bases from J, with 7 bases between. Germline V gene sequence: CDR1 MNHEY, CDR2 SVGAGI. Clones were sequenced by immunoSEQ multiplex PCR, and TCRdb holds only the in-frame ones, with some missing. The table lists fewer than 25,000 clones, 77% of them singletons. This sample was taken from a study of PD-1 blockade in classical Hodgkin lymphoma. Study as a whole: Once every 2 weeks, patients received intravenous nivolumab at 3 mg/kg. Regarding the study as a whole: Undefined causes, possibly disease activity or prior therapy, underlie the repertoire differences.

Brentuximab vedotin exposure varied, and every patient relapsed after autologous stem cell transplantation. The sample consisted of peripheral blood mononuclear cells (PBMCs), taken before the second cycle of nivolumab. The chain is built from TRBV6-5 and TRBJ1-2; D is unresolved. This clonotype originated in a human donor with classical Hodgkin lymphoma. CDR3 DNA: TGTGCCAGCAGCCCACCGAACTATGGCTACACCTTC. Amino acids: CASSPPNYGYTF.